Each of the 16 T cell receptor beta chains below was sequenced from the same sample in a study of radiotherapy plus CTLA-4 blockade in lung cancer. The table came from immunoSEQ multiplex PCR; TCRdb's copy has only in-frame clones and leaves some out. Here the sample spans 40,000 to 50,000 clones, 80% to 85% being singletons. The input for sequencing was peripheral blood, taken from a patient treated with radiotherapy plus ipilimumab. These receptors were taken from a human donor with non-small cell lung cancer who had stable disease on radiotherapy plus ipilimumab.

The chain carries TRBV6-1 and TRBJ2-1; tentative D call: TRBD1 (5 bases). This CDR3 region has 11 residues. V gave up 6 bases and J gave up 7 bases, with 7 bases separating them. Per germline, CDR1 MNHNS and CDR2 SASEGT. CDR3 sequence: CASRKGNEQFF. CDR3 DNA: TGTGCCAGCAGGAAGGGGAATGAGCAGTTCTTC.

The chain combines TRBV30 with TRBJ2-5; 7 bases are a match to TRBD2. V trimming: 0 bases; J trimming: 5 bases; junction bases outside the gene matches: 6. The CDR3 length is 14 residues. Germline CDR1 is GTSNPN and CDR2 is SVGIG (reference sequence). The CDR3, as DNA: TGTGCCTGGAGTGTACTGGGGGGAGGGGAGACCCAGTACTTC. Translation gives CAWSVLGGGETQYF.

The chain carries TRBV4-2 and TRBJ1-3, with 10 bases fitting TRBD1. The CDR3 is made up of 17 amino acids. Germline V gene data show CDR1 as LGHNA and CDR2 as YNFKEQ. The junction had 9 bases not matched to a gene; V was cut back by 5 bases and J by 2 bases. CDR3 protein: CASSIRQGARPGNTIYF. The CDR3 region has the DNA TGTGCCAGCAGCATACGACAGGGGGCGCGACCTGGAAACACCATATATTTT.

The CDR3: CASSYSRATEAFF. The CDR3 DNA reads TGTGCCAGCAGTTACTCCCGAGCAACTGAAGCTTTCTTT. The V and J genes are TRBV6-5 and TRBJ1-1; D call uncertain. This CDR3 has 13 residues. Trimming pared 0 bases from V and 5 bases from J, leaving 7 bases between. Germline V gene sequence: CDR1 MNHEY, CDR2 SVGAGI.

As to this clone: Sequence at one end of the junction differs from germline and may be a read error. The rearrangement uses TRBV5-3 and TRBJ1-1; 7 nucleotides align to TRBD1. TRBV5-3 is sorted into the ORF group, with uncertain function. The CDR3 loop spans 12 amino acids. The CDR3 nucleotides read TGTGCCGGAAGGACAGGACACACTGAAGCTTTCTTT. Encoded protein: CAGRTGHTEAFF.

The V and J genes are TRBV7-6 and TRBJ2-7, with TRBD2 matching 13 bases. V shed 1 base, J shed 4 bases, and the junction held 13 bases outside the gene matches. Germline V gene lookup returns CDR1 SGHVS and CDR2 FNYEAQ. This CDR3 has 19 residues. Written as DNA, the CDR3 is TGTGCCAGCAGCTTAGGGACTAGCGGGAGTCGAGGAGGGGGTTACGAGCAGTACTTC. Amino acids: CASSLGTSGSRGGGYEQYF.

CDR3 in amino acids: CASSLTQVNTEAFF. The DNA for the CDR3 is TGCGCCAGCAGCTTGACACAAGTAAACACTGAAGCTTTCTTT. The V and J genes are TRBV5-1 and TRBJ1-1; D is unclear. The CDR3 covers 14 residues. V lost 1 base and J 2 bases, leaving 9 bases between the germline ends. Germline V CDR1 and CDR2: SGHRS, YFSETQ.

The rearrangement joins TRBV18 to TRBJ2-5; TRBD2 matches at 12 bases. The J call is doubtful: the DNA matches TRBJ2-7 better. CDR3 size: 16 residues. Germline V lookup: CDR1 KGHSH, CDR2 LQKENI. The CDR3 sequence: CASSPPTSGSPYEQYF. The DNA of the CDR3 is TGTGCCAGCTCACCACCGACTAGCGGGAGCCCCTACGAGCAGTACTTC.

The CDR3 DNA sequence: TGCGCCAGCAGCCAAGATGGGGAGGGGTTGGGTGGCTACACCTTC. The encoded protein is CASSQDGEGLGGYTF. This chain joins TRBV4-1 and TRBJ1-2; TRBD1 might be the D (5 bases). This CDR3 is built from 15 residues. CDR1 and CDR2 from the germline V gene are MGHRA and YSYEKL. Trimming took 0 bases from V and 7 from J, leaving 15 bases between them.

This clone came up a few times. V and J are TRBV5-1 and TRBJ1-4, with D maybe TRBD1 (6 bases). The CDR3 is 13 amino acids. CDR1 SGHRS and CDR2 YFSETQ come from the germline V gene. V dropped 4 bases and J dropped 7 bases, with 11 bases sitting between them. Here the CDR3 reads CASSQGHVEKLFF. As DNA, the CDR3 is TGCGCCAGCAGCCAGGGACATGTTGAAAAACTGTTTTTT.

The rearrangement links TRBV7-9 to TRBJ2-7, with 8 bases lining up with TRBD2. The CDR3 loop spans 17 amino acids. Trimming removed 5 bases from V and 4 bases from J; junction bases left unmatched: 16. From germline, CDR1 is SEHNR and CDR2 FQNEAQ (reference sequence). The CDR3 is CASSPPRGVAGIYEQYF. The CDR3 coding sequence is TGTGCCAGCAGCCCACCCCGGGGGGTAGCGGGAATTTACGAGCAGTACTTC.

This clone has just one count. Compared with germline, one end of the junction differs, possibly owing to a read error. The V call is TRBV6-6, the J call TRBJ2-5, with D perhaps TRBD1 (6 bases). The CDR3 covers 11 residues. In germline, CDR1 is MNHNY, CDR2 SVGAGI (reference sequence). CDR3 residues: CSHRDQETQYF. CDR3 nucleotide sequence: TGCAGCCACAGGGACCAAGAGACCCAGTACTTC.

The rearrangement links TRBV12-1 to TRBJ1-2; the table's TRBD1 call for D was not verified on the DNA. TRBV12-1 is a listed pseudogene. The CDR3 runs to 14 residues. CDR3 region: CASSLSQGRYGYTF. CDR3 DNA sequence: TGTGCCAGCAGCTTATCACAGGGGCGCTATGGCTACACCTTC.

The chain carries TRBV10-3 and TRBJ2-3, with 11 bases matching TRBD2. Trimming removed 4 bases from V and 2 bases from J; junction bases left unmatched: 11. This CDR3 comprises 18 residues. Germline V gives CDR1 ENHRY, CDR2 SYGVKD. CDR3 DNA: TGTGCCATCAGTGGAGGGGGGGGACTAGCGGCCGACACAGATACGCAGTATTTT. Translating gives CAISGGGGLAADTDTQYF.

The chain combines TRBV27 with TRBJ1-1; no reliable D call. Germline V lookup: CDR1 MNHEY, CDR2 SMNVEV (reference sequence). V was pared by 7 bases and J by 3 bases, with 15 bases between. The CDR3 sequence is 14 residues long. The CDR3 nucleotides are TGTGCCAGCACGAGGGATCGGTGGGACACTGAAGCTTTCTTT. Translating it yields CASTRDRWDTEAFF.

The genes are TRBV28 and TRBJ2-1; TRBD1 matches at 11 bases. Germline V lookup: CDR1 MDHEN, CDR2 SYDVKM. V was clipped by 7 bases and J by 4 bases; unmatched bases: 6. The CDR3 extends over 15 amino acids. The CDR3 is CASNPGQGGYNEQFF. The CDR3 DNA sequence: TGTGCCAGCAACCCGGGACAGGGGGGGTACAATGAGCAGTTCTTC.